This T cell receptor (beta chain) appears in the sequencing data of a study of blood T cell repertoires in COVID-19. The wider study: Sites across the United States, Italy and Spain contributed samples from acute and convalescent COVID-19. PBMCs, B-cell-depleted T cells, or T cells provided the cDNA or gDNA that made up the material.

Participant reports of clinical history set cohort assignment. Germline assignment: CDR1 MNHEY and CDR2 SMNVEV (reference sequence). V gave up 7 bases and J gave up 6 bases, with 13 bases separating them. This CDR3 comprises 13 residues. Per the study methods: Reference gene primers were amplified, and this amplification served to estimate nucleated cell counts. Libraries were prepared by immunoSEQ multiplex PCR; TCRdb keeps only in-frame clonotypes and omits some of them. The V and J calls and clone size come from that table; D and trimming were worked out from the DNA. The table lists 200,000 to 250,000 clones, 80% to 90% of them singletons.

The receptor was derived from a woman aged 40 to 50 with acute COVID-19. The genes are TRBV27 and TRBJ2-1; perhaps TRBD2 as D (5 bases). Source material: PBMCs or T cells enriched from blood (not recorded which). This CDR3 is CASNRGDRNEQFF. The CDR3 DNA reads TGTGCCAGCAATCGGGGAGATCGCAATGAGCAGTTCTTC.